One and the same sample provided the 30 T cell receptor beta chains below, sequenced in a study of blood T cell repertoires in COVID-19. Here immunoSEQ multiplex PCR was the method, and the copy in TCRdb shows in-frame clones only, minus some. This repertoire shows under 200,000 clones, around nine tenths found once; its top ten account for around 2.3%. The specimen was peripheral blood. The receptors derive from a man in his 70s with active or convalescent COVID-19.

The chain uses TRBV4-3 and TRBJ1-6; 9 bases are a match to TRBD1. The CDR3 is made up of 17 amino acids. Germline CDR1 reads LGHNA; CDR2 reads YSLEER. The V gene end was trimmed by 0 bases and the J gene end by 7 bases; junction bases not matched to a gene: 7. The CDR3 reads CASSQEGTGTGNSPLHF. CDR3 coding DNA: TGCGCCAGCAGCCAAGAAGGGACCGGGACAGGGAATTCACCCCTCCACTTT.

The chain carries TRBV18 and TRBJ2-2; possible D gene TRBD1, 5 bases. V gave up 5 bases and J gave up 0 bases, with 10 bases separating them. Germline V gene sequence: CDR1 KGHSH, CDR2 LQKENI. This CDR3 is 15 amino acids long. CDR3 DNA: TGTGCCAGCTCAACCAAGGGGCCGAACACCGGGGAGCTGTTTTTT. Translating gives CASSTKGPNTGELFF.

This clone was seen more than once but under ten times. V is TRBV6-2 or TRBV6-3 and J is TRBJ1-5; 9 nucleotides agree with TRBD1. J lost 2 bases, V lost 5 bases, and 4 bases had no gene match. The CDR3 is made up of 15 amino acids. Germline-derived CDR1 and CDR2 are MNHEY and SVGEGT. CDR3: CASSPDRGGNQPQHF. The CDR3 coding sequence is TGTGCCAGCAGTCCGGACAGGGGAGGCAATCAGCCCCAGCATTTT.

The chain links TRBV7-2 to TRBJ1-2; maybe TRBD1 (5 bases). V gave up 0 bases and J gave up 6 bases, with 14 bases separating them. The CDR3 is 15 residues long. Germline V gene data show CDR1 as SGHTA and CDR2 as FQGNSA. CDR3 sequence reads: CASSLAFTPGNGYTF. The DNA of the CDR3 is TGTGCCAGCAGCTTAGCGTTCACCCCAGGGAATGGCTACACCTTC. Together with reference TRBV7-2 and TRBJ1-2, the CDR3 gives the full variable domain: GAGVSQSPSNKVTEKGKDVELRCDPISGHTALYWYRQSLGQGLEFLIYFQGNSAPDKSGLPSDRFSAERTGGSVSTLTIQRTQQEDSAVYLCASSLAFTPGNGYTFGSGTRLTVV.

This sequence joins TRBV12-3 or TRBV12-4 and TRBJ1-5, with D uncertain. The CDR3 length is 13 residues. V lost 3 bases and J lost 5, with 8 bases in between. The CDR3 loop reads CASSFGRDQPQHF. DNA of the CDR3: TGTGCCAGCAGTTTTGGGCGGGATCAGCCCCAGCATTTT.

This chain joins TRBV2 and TRBJ2-1; 13 bases agree with TRBD2. The CDR3 extends over 15 amino acids. Germline trimming cut 5 bases from V and 7 bases from J; bases unmatched to any gene: 5. Germline V gene sequence: CDR1 SNHLY, CDR2 FYNNEI. CDR3 loop: CASSLTSGRINEQFF. The CDR3, as DNA: TGTGCCAGCAGTTTGACTAGCGGGAGGATTAATGAGCAGTTCTTC.

V usage is TRBV7-2 and J usage is TRBJ2-3; the match to TRBD2 covers 14 bases. V was clipped by 0 bases and J by 3 bases; unmatched bases: 5. CDR1 is SGHTA and CDR2 is FQGNSA in the germline V gene. The CDR3 has 18 amino acids. CDR3 sequence: CASSLAPTSGGGTDTQYF. CDR3 coding DNA: TGTGCCAGCAGCTTAGCCCCGACTAGCGGGGGGGGGACAGATACGCAGTATTTT.

The chain couples TRBV28 to TRBJ2-3, with D possibly TRBD2 on 6 matching bases. V was shortened by 3 bases and J by 2 bases, with 15 bases between the two germline ends. The V gene's germline CDR1 is MDHEN and CDR2 SYDVKM. The CDR3 runs 16 residues. For the CDR3, the DNA is TGTGCCAGCAGTTTCCGGCGGGAAGCCTCCACAGATACGCAGTATTTT. Protein: CASSFRREASTDTQYF.

The chain employs TRBV14 and TRBJ2-7, with TRBD2 matching over 9 bases. CDR1 is SGHDN, CDR2 FVKESK, per germline. The CDR3 loop spans 15 amino acids. V shed 4 bases and J 5 bases; nucleotides not matched to a gene: 9. The CDR3 sequence: CASSPLREGPHEQYF. The CDR3 region has the DNA TGTGCCAGCAGCCCTTTGCGGGAGGGCCCCCACGAGCAGTACTTC.

J is TRBJ2-7 and V is TRBV2, with unresolved D. Trimming removed 3 bases at V and 4 bases at J, with 10 bases between. The CDR3 has 13 residues. Germline V gene data show CDR1 as SNHLY and CDR2 as FYNNEI. This chain's CDR3 is CASSEYVRYEQYF. CDR3 nucleotides: TGTGCCAGCAGTGAGTATGTTCGGTACGAGCAGTACTTC.

J is TRBJ2-3 and V is TRBV11-2; D not certain. Germline V gene sequence: CDR1 SGHAT, CDR2 FQNNGV. The CDR3 runs 13 residues. V lost 1 base and J lost 5, with 7 bases in between. DNA of the CDR3: TGTGCCAGCAGCTTAGGGGCCCGAGATACGCAGTATTTT. It yields the protein CASSLGARDTQYF.

CDR3 amino acids: CASSLLGQGKNGGELFF. The CDR3 region has the DNA TGTGCCAGCAGCTTATTAGGTCAGGGCAAGAACGGCGGGGAGCTGTTTTTT. This chain connects TRBV7-9 to TRBJ2-2, with D tentatively TRBD1 (5 bases). The germline V gene encodes CDR1 SEHNR and CDR2 FQNEAQ (reference sequence). V was trimmed by 2 bases and J by 7 bases, leaving 20 bases between them. CDR3 size: 17 residues. Full variable domain (missing parts from reference TRBV7-9 and TRBJ2-2): DTGVSQNPRHKITKRGQNVTFRCDPISEHNRLYWYRQTLGQGPEFLTYFQNEAQLEKSRLLSDRFSAERPKGSFSTLEIQRTEQGDSAMYLCASSLLGQGKNGGELFFGEGSRLTVL.

This rearrangement joins TRBV6-1 to TRBJ1-6; D might be TRBD1 (5 bases). This CDR3 has 16 residues. Between the trimmed V and J ends, which lost 6 bases and 9 bases, there was a span of 21 bases. Per the germline V gene, CDR1 is MNHNS and CDR2 is SASEGT. The CDR3 coding sequence is TGTGCCAGCAGCGAAACAATGGCAGGGCTGAGTTCACCCCTCCACTTT. Protein sequence: CASSETMAGLSSPLHF.

With regard to this clone: Other DNA variants within this sample encode the same CDR3. The chain couples TRBV29-1 to TRBJ2-7; 9 nucleotides line up with TRBD1. V gave up 1 base and J gave up 2 bases; unmatched junction bases: 0. CDR1 and CDR2 from the germline V gene are SQVTM and ANQGSEA. CDR3 length equals 13 residues. The CDR3 DNA reads TGCAGCGTTGAAGGGACAGGGGCCTACGAGCAGTACTTC. It codes for CSVEGTGAYEQYF.

The gene calls are TRBV27 and TRBJ1-4; weak D call: TRBD1 (5 bases). The ends were cut back, 5 bases at V and 8 bases at J, with 15 bases in the middle. Germline assignment: CDR1 MNHEY and CDR2 SMNVEV (reference sequence). This CDR3 is 14 amino acids long. The CDR3 sequence: CASSHDSRLEKLFF. For the CDR3, the DNA is TGTGCCAGCAGTCATGACAGTAGGCTAGAAAAACTGTTTTTT. Looking up the rest from reference TRBV27 and TRBJ1-4 gives the full variable domain: EAQVTQNPRYLITVTGKKLTVTCSQNMNHEYMSWYRQDPGLGLRQIYYSMNVEVTDKGDVPEGYKVSRKEKRNFPLILESPSPNQTSLYFCASSHDSRLEKLFFGSGTQLSVL.

This chain joins TRBV19 and TRBJ1-2, with 8 bases fitting TRBD1. Trimming took 5 bases from V and 4 from J; bases not matched to a gene: 6. Per the germline V gene, CDR1 is LNHDA and CDR2 is SQIVND (reference sequence). This CDR3 contains 14 residues. CDR3 DNA sequence: TGTGCCAGTAGTGCAGAGGGACAGGCCTATGGCTACACCTTC. Protein product: CASSAEGQAYGYTF.

V and J are TRBV6-2 or TRBV6-3 and TRBJ2-1, with no clear D. The length of the CDR3 is 13 residues. The germline CDR1 and CDR2 sequences are MNHEY and SVGEGT. V was shortened by 7 bases and J by 0 bases, with 7 bases between the two germline ends. CDR3 sequence: CASTPSSYNEQFF. The CDR3 bases are TGTGCCAGCACCCCCAGCTCCTACAATGAGCAGTTCTTC.

This clone occurred once. The chain combines TRBV3-1 (or the pseudogene TRBV3-2) with TRBJ2-5, with D possibly being TRBD2 (5 bases). V lost 1 base, J lost 7 bases, and 16 bases lay in between. Per the germline V gene, CDR1 is LGHDT and CDR2 is YNNKEL (reference sequence). The CDR3 sequence is 15 residues long. The CDR3 DNA reads as TGTGCCAGCAGCCAAGTGAAACTGATTGAGGGGACCCAGTACTTC. Translating gives CASSQVKLIEGTQYF.

J is TRBJ1-6 and V is TRBV7-2, with D possibly matching TRBD1 (6 bases). V was cut by 2 bases and J by 7 bases, with 15 bases left in between. This CDR3 has 16 residues. Germline assignment: CDR1 SGHTA and CDR2 FQGNSA. In DNA, the CDR3 is TGTGCCAGCAGCTTAAGAGGCCAGGGGCCAAATTCACCCCTCCACTTT. The encoded protein is CASSLRGQGPNSPLHF.

The chain employs TRBV28 and TRBJ2-2; D remains unclear. The length of the CDR3 is 15 residues. The V end was cut by 3 bases, the J end by 2 bases, with 10 bases between. The germline V gene encodes CDR1 MDHEN and CDR2 SYDVKM. The CDR3 DNA sequence: TGTGCCAGCAGTTTTGGTTGGCAAAACACCGGGGAGCTGTTTTTT. Amino acid sequence: CASSFGWQNTGELFF.

The chain employs TRBV6-2 or TRBV6-3 and TRBJ1-6; D unclear. CDR1 and CDR2 from the germline V gene are MNHEY and SVGEGT. This CDR3 spans 14 amino acids. V was trimmed by 5 bases and J by 2 bases, leaving 7 bases between them. The CDR3 loop reads CASSQVAYNSPLHF. The CDR3 bases are TGTGCCAGCAGTCAGGTCGCCTATAATTCACCCCTCCACTTT.

The chain is built from TRBV28 and TRBJ2-2; 8 nucleotides align to TRBD1. This CDR3 is 16 amino acids long. Per germline, CDR1 MDHEN and CDR2 SYDVKM. Germline trimming cut 0 bases from V and 0 bases from J; bases unmatched to any gene: 0. In DNA form, the CDR3 reads TGTGCCAGCAGTTTATGGGGACAGGCGAACACCGGGGAGCTGTTTTTT. Encoded protein: CASSLWGQANTGELFF. The entire variable domain, with the rest obtained from reference TRBV28 and TRBJ2-2, is as follows: DVKVTQSSRYLVKRTGEKVFLECVQDMDHENMFWYRQDPGLGLRLIYFSYDVKMKEKGDIPEGYSVSREKKERFSLILESASTNQTSMYLCASSLWGQANTGELFFGEGSRLTVL.

J is TRBJ1-2 and V is TRBV9, with TRBD1 identical over 10 bases. V lost 3 bases and J lost 4; bases outside the gene matches: 6. Germline V gene lookup returns CDR1 SGDLS and CDR2 YYNGEE. This CDR3 spans 15 amino acids. This CDR3 is CASSEGQGVSYGYTF. In DNA form, the CDR3 reads TGTGCCAGCAGCGAAGGACAGGGGGTGAGCTATGGCTACACCTTC.

V is TRBV5-1 and J is TRBJ1-1; D not certain. The germline V gene encodes CDR1 SGHRS and CDR2 YFSETQ. The CDR3 has 14 amino acids. Deletions cut 4 bases from V and 5 bases from J, with 15 bases between. CDR3 in amino acids: CASSPDASGTEAFF. The DNA for the CDR3 is TGCGCCAGCAGCCCGGACGCATCGGGGACTGAAGCTTTCTTT.

This sequence joins TRBV24-1 and TRBJ2-7; 9 positions agree with TRBD1. Unmatched junction bases numbered 15, after V lost 7 bases and J lost 0 bases. This CDR3 region has 18 residues. Germline V gene sequence: CDR1 KGHDR, CDR2 SFDVKD. The CDR3 spells CATRGGMGQGSLSYEQYF. In DNA form, the CDR3 reads TGTGCCACCAGAGGGGGGATGGGACAGGGATCCCTCTCCTACGAGCAGTACTTC.

The rearrangement links TRBV4-1 to TRBJ2-5; D is perhaps TRBD1 (6 bases). The CDR3 runs 15 residues. The germline V and J ends were trimmed by 2 bases and 0 bases, with 10 bases remaining between them. Per the germline V gene, CDR1 is MGHRA and CDR2 is YSYEKL. For the CDR3, the DNA is TGCGCCAGCAGCCAAAGATGGACAGACCAAGAGACCCAGTACTTC. It is translated as CASSQRWTDQETQYF.

CDR3 in amino acids: CASSQGTYGYTF. DNA of the CDR3: TGTGCCAGCAGCCAAGGGACATATGGCTACACCTTC. This chain uses TRBV6-2 or TRBV6-3 with TRBJ1-2, with TRBD1 as a possible D gene (6 bases). This CDR3 spans 12 amino acids. Per the germline V gene, CDR1 is MNHEY and CDR2 is SVGEGT. Trimming cost V 6 bases and J 5 bases, with 10 bases left between them.

Details on this clone: The sample carries other DNA sequences with the same CDR3. The V and J genes are TRBV7-8 and TRBJ2-5; D unclear. Germline loops: CDR1 SGHVS, CDR2 FQNEAQ. V gave up 5 bases and J gave up 4 bases, with 5 bases separating them. This CDR3 spans 11 amino acids. CDR3 bases: TGTGCCAGCAGCCCCCGAGAGACCCAGTACTTC. Its translation is CASSPRETQYF.

The chain has TRBV28 and TRBJ1-2; D not certain. CDR1 is MDHEN and CDR2 is SYDVKM in the germline V gene. Trimming took 6 bases from V and 4 from J, leaving 6 bases between them. The CDR3 runs 11 residues. CDR3 in DNA: TGTGCCAGCAGCAACAGCTATGGCTACACCTTC. As protein: CASSNSYGYTF.

The chain links TRBV11-2 to TRBJ1-1; D is perhaps TRBD1 (6 bases). Germline CDR1 reads SGHAT; CDR2 reads FQNNGV. The CDR3 runs 15 residues. Trimming removed 2 bases at V and 1 base at J, with 11 bases between. The CDR3 region has the DNA TGTGCCAGCAGCTTACGGGGGGCCCAGAACACTGAAGCTTTCTTT. As protein: CASSLRGAQNTEAFF.